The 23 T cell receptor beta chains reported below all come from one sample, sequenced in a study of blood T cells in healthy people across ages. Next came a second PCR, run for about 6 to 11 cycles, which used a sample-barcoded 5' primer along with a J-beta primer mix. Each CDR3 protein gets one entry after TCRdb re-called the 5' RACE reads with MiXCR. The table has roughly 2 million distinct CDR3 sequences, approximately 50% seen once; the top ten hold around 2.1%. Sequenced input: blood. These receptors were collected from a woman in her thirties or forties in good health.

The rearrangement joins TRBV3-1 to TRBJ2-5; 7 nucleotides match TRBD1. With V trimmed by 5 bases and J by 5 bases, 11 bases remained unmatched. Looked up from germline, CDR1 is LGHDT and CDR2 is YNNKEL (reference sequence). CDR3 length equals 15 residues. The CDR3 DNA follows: TGTGCCAGCAGCAAACAGACAGGGTGGGTTGAGACCCAGTACTTC. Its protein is CASSKQTGWVETQYF.

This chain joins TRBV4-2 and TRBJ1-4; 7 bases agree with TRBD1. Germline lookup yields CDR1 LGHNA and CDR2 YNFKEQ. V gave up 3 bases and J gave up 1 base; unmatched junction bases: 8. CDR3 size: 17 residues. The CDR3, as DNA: TGTGCCAGCAGCCAGGCCCGGGACAGCCTAACTAATGAAAAACTGTTTTTT. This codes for CASSQARDSLTNEKLFF.

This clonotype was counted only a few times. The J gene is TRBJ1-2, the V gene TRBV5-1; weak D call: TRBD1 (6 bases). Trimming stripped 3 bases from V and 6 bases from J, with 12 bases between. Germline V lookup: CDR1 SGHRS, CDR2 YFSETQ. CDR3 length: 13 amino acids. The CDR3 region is CASSSRGEDGYTF. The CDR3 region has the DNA TGCGCCAGCAGCTCGAGGGGGGAGGATGGCTACACCTTC.

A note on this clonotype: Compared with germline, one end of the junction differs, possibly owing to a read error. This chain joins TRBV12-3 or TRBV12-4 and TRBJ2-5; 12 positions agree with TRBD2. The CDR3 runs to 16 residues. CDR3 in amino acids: CTSSPGLAGPQETQYF. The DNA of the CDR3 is TGTACCAGCAGTCCCGGACTAGCGGGACCCCAAGAGACCCAGTACTTC.

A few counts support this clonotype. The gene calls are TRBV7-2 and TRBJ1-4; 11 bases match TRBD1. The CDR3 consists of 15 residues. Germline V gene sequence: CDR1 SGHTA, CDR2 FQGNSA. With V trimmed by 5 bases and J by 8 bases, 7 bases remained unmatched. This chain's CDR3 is CASSRPGQGGEKLFF. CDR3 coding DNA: TGTGCCAGCAGCCGACCGGGACAGGGGGGAGAAAAACTGTTTTTT.

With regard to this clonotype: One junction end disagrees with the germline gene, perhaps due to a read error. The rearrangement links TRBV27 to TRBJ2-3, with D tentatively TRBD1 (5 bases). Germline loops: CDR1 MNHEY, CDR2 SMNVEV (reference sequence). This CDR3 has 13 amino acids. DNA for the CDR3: TGTGCCAGCACCCGTATGGGCACAGGTACGCAGTATTTT. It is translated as CASTRMGTGTQYF.

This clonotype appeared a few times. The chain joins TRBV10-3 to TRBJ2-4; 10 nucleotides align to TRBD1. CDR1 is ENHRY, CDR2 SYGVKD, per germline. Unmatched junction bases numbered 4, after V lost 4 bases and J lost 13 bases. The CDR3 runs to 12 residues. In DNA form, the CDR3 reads TGTGCCATCAGTGGGGGGACAGGGGAGCAGTACTTC. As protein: CAISGGTGEQYF.

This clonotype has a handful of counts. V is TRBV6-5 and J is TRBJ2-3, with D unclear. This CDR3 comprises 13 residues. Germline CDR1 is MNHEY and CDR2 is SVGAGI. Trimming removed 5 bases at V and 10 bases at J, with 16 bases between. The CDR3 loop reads CASSPSVMVAQYF. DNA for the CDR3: TGTGCCAGCAGTCCAAGCGTAATGGTTGCGCAGTATTTT.

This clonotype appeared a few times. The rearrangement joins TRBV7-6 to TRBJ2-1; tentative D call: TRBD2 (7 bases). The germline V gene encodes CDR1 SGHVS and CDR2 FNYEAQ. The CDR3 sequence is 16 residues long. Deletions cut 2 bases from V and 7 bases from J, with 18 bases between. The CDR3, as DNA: TGTGCCAGCAGCTTATGGGGGGGGGCGTTTCAGAATGAGCAGTTCTTC. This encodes CASSLWGGAFQNEQFF.

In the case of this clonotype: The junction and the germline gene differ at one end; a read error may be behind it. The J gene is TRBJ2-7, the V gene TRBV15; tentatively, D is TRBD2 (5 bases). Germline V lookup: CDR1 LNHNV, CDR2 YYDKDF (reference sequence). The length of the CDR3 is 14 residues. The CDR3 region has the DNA TGTGCCACCAGCGGAGAAACGGGATCCTACGAGCAGTACTTC. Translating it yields CATSGETGSYEQYF. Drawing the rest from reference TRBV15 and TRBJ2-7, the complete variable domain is DAMVIQNPRYQVTQFGKPVTLSCSQTLNHNVMYWYQQKSSQAPKLLFHYYDKDFNNEADTPDNFQSRRPNTSFCFLDIRSPGLGDTAMYLCATSGETGSYEQYFGPGTRLTVT.

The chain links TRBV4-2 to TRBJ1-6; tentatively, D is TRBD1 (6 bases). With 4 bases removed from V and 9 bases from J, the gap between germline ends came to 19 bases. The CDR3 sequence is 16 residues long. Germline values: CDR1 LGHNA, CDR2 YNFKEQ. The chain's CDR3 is CASSPGGRGGGSPLHF. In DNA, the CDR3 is TGTGCCAGCAGCCCGGGAGGTCGAGGGGGAGGTTCACCCCTCCACTTT.

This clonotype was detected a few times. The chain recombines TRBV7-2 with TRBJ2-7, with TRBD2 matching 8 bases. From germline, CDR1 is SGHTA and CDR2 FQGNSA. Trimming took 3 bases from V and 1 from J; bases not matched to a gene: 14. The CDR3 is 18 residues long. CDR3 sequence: CASSFQVLAGPQSYEQYF. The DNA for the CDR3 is TGTGCCAGCAGCTTCCAAGTGCTAGCGGGCCCTCAGTCCTACGAGCAGTACTTC.

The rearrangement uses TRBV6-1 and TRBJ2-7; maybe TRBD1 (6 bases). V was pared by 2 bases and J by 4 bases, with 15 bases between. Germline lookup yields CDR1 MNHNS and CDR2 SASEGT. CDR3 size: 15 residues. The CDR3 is CASSELAGALYEQYF. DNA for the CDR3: TGTGCCAGCAGTGAACTGGCAGGGGCCCTATACGAGCAGTACTTC.

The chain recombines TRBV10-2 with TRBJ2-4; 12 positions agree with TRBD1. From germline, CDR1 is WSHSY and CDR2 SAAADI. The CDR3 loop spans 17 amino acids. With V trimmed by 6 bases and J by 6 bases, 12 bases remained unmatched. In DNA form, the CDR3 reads TGCGCCAGCAGGGCCCCGGGACAGGGGGCGCAGGGAAACATTCAGTACTTC. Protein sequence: CASRAPGQGAQGNIQYF.

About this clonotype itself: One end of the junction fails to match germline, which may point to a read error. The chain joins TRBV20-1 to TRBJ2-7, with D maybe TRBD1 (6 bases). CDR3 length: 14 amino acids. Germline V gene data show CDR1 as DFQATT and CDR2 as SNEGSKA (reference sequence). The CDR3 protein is CSANRDPSSYGQYF. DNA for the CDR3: TGCAGTGCAAACAGGGACCCAAGCTCCTACGGGCAGTACTTC.

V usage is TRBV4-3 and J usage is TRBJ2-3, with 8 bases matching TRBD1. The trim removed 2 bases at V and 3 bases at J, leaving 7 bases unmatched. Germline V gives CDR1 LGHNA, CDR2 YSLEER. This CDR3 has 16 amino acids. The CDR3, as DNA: TGCGCCAGCAGCCAACAGGGGGCTCGGGGAACAGATACGCAGTATTTT. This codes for CASSQQGARGTDTQYF.

The CDR3 sequence is CASRISSRTDTQYF. The CDR3, as DNA: TGTGCCAGCAGAATTAGCAGCCGCACAGATACGCAGTATTTT. The chain has TRBV6-5 and TRBJ2-3; D uncertain. The germline CDR1 and CDR2 sequences are MNHEY and SVGAGI. Trimming left V 6 bases short and J 1 base short, with 11 bases between. The CDR3 extends over 14 amino acids.

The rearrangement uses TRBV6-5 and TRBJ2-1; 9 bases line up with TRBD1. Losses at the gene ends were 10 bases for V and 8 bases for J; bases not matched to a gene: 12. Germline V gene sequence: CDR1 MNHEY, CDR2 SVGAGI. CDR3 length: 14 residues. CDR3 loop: CATWDRVNFHEQFF. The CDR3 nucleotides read TGTGCCACCTGGGACAGGGTGAACTTCCATGAGCAGTTCTTC.

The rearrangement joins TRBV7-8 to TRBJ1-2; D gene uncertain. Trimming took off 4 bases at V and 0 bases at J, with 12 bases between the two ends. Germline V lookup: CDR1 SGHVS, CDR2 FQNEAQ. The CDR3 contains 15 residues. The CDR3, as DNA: TGTGCCAGCAGCTCAAACAGACAAACTAACTATGGCTACACCTTC. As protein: CASSSNRQTNYGYTF.

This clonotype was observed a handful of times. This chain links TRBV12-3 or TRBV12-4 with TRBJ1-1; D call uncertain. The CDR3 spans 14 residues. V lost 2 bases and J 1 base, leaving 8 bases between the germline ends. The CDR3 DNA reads TGTGCCAGCAGTTTACCCCCAGCGAACACTGAAGCTTTCTTT. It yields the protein CASSLPPANTEAFF.

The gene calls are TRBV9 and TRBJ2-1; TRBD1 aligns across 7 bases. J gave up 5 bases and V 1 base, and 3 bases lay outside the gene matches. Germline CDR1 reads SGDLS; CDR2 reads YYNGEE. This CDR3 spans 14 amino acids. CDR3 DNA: TGTGCCAGCAGCGTACCGGGACAGCACAATGAGCAGTTCTTC. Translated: CASSVPGQHNEQFF.

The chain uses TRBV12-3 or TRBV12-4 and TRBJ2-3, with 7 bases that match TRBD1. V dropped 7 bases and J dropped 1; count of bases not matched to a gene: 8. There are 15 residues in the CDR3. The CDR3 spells CASNPQGLGTDTQYF. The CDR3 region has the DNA TGTGCCAGCAACCCACAGGGGTTGGGCACAGATACGCAGTATTTT.

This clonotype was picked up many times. CDR3 region: CASSFAPRTSGRETQYF. CDR3 coding DNA: TGTGCCAGCAGTTTTGCCCCAAGGACTAGCGGGCGGGAGACCCAGTACTTC. This rearrangement joins TRBV28 to TRBJ2-5; 11 bases agree with TRBD2. J was trimmed by 5 bases and V by 3 bases; bases with no gene match: 11. The CDR3 runs to 17 residues. Germline V gene lookup returns CDR1 MDHEN and CDR2 SYDVKM.